Below, 5 T cell receptor beta chains from the same sample are listed, as sequenced in a study of T cell responses to AZD1222 COVID-19 vaccine. Clones were read by immunoSEQ multiplex PCR, and TCRdb kept only the in-frame ones, dropping some. The table has about 110,000 clones, over 85% seen once. This material consisted of peripheral blood, taken 28 days after the second AZD1222 dose. Receptors were obtained from an adult who received the AZD1222 COVID-19 vaccine.

This clone was detected once. This chain joins TRBV7-2 and TRBJ1-1, with TRBD1 matching over 7 bases. Germline CDR1 SGHTA, CDR2 FQGNSA. Trimming took 5 bases from V and 3 from J; bases not matched to a gene: 9. The CDR3 consists of 15 residues. This chain's CDR3 is CASSTLTGTHTEAFF. CDR3 nucleotide sequence: TGTGCCAGCAGCACACTGACAGGGACCCACACTGAAGCTTTCTTT.

V usage is TRBV7-3 and J usage is TRBJ2-1; 8 bases are shared with TRBD2. The V segment lost 4 bases and the J segment 7 bases; nucleotides outside the gene matches: 9. The CDR3 extends over 15 amino acids. Germline values: CDR1 SGHTA, CDR2 FQGTGA. CDR3 sequence: CASSSFSGGINEQFF. The CDR3 DNA reads as TGTGCCAGCAGCTCATTCAGCGGGGGTATAAATGAGCAGTTCTTC.

This chain's CDR3 is CASSLAWDTGYTF. In DNA form, the CDR3 reads TGTGCCAGCAGCTTGGCCTGGGACACTGGCTACACCTTC. The chain has TRBV5-5 and TRBJ1-2, with a weak D call TRBD1 (6 bases). Germline V gene sequence: CDR1 SGHKS, CDR2 YYEKEE (reference sequence). The CDR3 length is 13 residues. The V end lost 0 bases, the J end lost 7 bases, and 10 bases lay between the germline ends.

The chain uses TRBV5-4 and TRBJ1-1; no definite D call. Germline V gene lookup returns CDR1 SGHNT and CDR2 YYREEE (reference sequence). The CDR3 runs to 16 residues. Deletions cut 4 bases from V and 0 bases from J, with 16 bases between. CDR3 DNA: TGTGCCAGCAGCCGGCCCCCAATCGGCATGAACACTGAAGCTTTCTTT. Protein: CASSRPPIGMNTEAFF.

The chain is built from TRBV29-1 and TRBJ2-6; the D is unclear. The CDR3 totals 12 residues. Germline CDR1 and CDR2: SQVTM and ANQGSEA. V was cut by 6 bases and J by 2 bases, with 5 bases left in between. The CDR3 DNA reads TGCAGCGTAGTAGCTGGGGCCAACGTCCTGACTTTC. This translates into CSVVAGANVLTF.